This T cell receptor (beta chain) was documented in a study of CD8 T cells in Susac syndrome. Study summary: Patients with Susac syndrome were therapy-naive, on corticosteroids, or on intravenous immunoglobulin alone at blood draw.

Random hexamers primed reverse transcription of about 0.45 to 1 ug RNA. TCR beta CDR3 was amplified by immunoSEQ multiplex PCR. This amplification extended across 54 Vbeta and 13 Jbeta segments. One entry per CDR3 protein results from TCRdb running MiXCR on the immunoSEQ multiplex PCR reads. The sample holds about 170,000 distinct CDR3 sequences, approximately 94% seen once. This clonotype appeared once. V lost 4 bases to trimming and J lost 2 bases, with 9 bases between them. The CDR3 is made up of 13 amino acids. Germline CDR1 and CDR2: SGHRS and YFSETQ. Negative isolation yielded the CD8+ and CD4+ T cells, while FACS enriched the TEMRA cells.

The receptor was derived from a human donor with Susac syndrome. The chain is built from TRBV5-1 and TRBJ2-5, with D uncertain. The sample comprised CD4+ T cells from PBMCs. CDR3 DNA: TGCGCCAGCAGCCTTCGGCCTCAAGAGACCCAGTACTTC. Its translation is CASSLRPQETQYF.